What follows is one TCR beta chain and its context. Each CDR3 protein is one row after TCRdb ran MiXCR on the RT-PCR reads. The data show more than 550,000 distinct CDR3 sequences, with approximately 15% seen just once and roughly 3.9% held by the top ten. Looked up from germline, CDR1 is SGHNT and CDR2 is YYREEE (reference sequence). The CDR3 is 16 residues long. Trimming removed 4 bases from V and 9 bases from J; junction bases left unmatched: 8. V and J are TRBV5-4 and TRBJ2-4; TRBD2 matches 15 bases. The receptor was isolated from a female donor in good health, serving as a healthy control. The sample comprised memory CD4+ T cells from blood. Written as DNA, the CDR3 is TGTGCCAGCAGCATCGGACTAGCGGGAGGGCTAGGCATTCAGTACTTC. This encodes CASSIGLAGGLGIQYF.